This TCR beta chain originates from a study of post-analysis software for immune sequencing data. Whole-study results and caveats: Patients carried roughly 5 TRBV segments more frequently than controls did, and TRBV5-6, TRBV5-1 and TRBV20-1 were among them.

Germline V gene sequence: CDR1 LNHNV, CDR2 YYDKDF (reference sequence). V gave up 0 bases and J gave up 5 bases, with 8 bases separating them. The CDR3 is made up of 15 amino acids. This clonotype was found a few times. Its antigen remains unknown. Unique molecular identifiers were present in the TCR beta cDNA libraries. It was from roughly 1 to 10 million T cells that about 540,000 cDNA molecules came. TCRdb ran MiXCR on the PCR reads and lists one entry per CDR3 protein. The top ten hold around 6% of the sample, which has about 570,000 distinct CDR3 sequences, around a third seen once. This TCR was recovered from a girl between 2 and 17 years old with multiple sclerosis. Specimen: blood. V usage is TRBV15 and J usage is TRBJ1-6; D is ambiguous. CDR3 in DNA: TGTGCCACCAGCAGAGATAGCAGTAATAATTCACCCCTCCACTTT. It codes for CATSRDSSNNSPLHF.